At least ten counts were recorded for the clone carrying this TCR beta chain. No antigen is known for it. This entry belongs to a study of early T cells in non-severe SARS-CoV-2 infection. Study details: Bulk RNA from unsorted whole blood was sequenced; chains were unpaired.

Study observations and caveats: Anti-spike CD8 responses were favored in VDJdb matching, and private and CD4 specificities were missed.

As part of library construction, unique molecular identifiers were attached to individual cDNA molecules. TCRdb called the 5' RACE reads again in MiXCR, with one record for every CDR3 protein. Of about 20,000 distinct CDR3 sequences listed, about 4.5% are singletons. V gave up 5 bases and J gave up 2 bases, with 11 bases separating them. This CDR3 comprises 14 residues. The clonotype comes from an adult who was a healthcare worker with PCR-confirmed SARS-CoV-2 infection or an uninfected control (not recorded which). The rearrangement links TRBV12-3 or TRBV12-4 to TRBJ2-3, with a tentative D call TRBD1 (6 bases). The specimen sequenced was whole blood. CDR3 sequence: CASSTTGPTDTQYF. CDR3 nucleotide sequence: TGTGCCAGCAGTACGACAGGCCCCACAGATACGCAGTATTTT.